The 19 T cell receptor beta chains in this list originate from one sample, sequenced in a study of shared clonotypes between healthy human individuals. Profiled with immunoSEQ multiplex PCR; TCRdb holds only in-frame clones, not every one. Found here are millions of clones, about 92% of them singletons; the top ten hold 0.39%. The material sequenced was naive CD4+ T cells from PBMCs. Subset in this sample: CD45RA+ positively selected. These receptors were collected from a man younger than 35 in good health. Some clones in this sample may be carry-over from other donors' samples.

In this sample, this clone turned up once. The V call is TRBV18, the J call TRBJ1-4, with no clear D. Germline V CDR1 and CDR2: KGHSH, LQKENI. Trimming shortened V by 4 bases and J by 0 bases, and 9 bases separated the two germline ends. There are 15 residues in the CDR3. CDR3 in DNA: TGTGCCAGCTCACGTCAGAGTGCAACTAATGAAAAACTGTTTTTT. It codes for CASSRQSATNEKLFF. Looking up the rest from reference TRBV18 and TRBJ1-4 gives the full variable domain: NAGVMQNPRHLVRRRGQEARLRCSPMKGHSHVYWYRQLPEEGLKFMVYLQKENIIDESGMPKERFSAEFPKEGPSILRIQQVVRGDSAAYFCASSRQSATNEKLFFGSGTQLSVL.

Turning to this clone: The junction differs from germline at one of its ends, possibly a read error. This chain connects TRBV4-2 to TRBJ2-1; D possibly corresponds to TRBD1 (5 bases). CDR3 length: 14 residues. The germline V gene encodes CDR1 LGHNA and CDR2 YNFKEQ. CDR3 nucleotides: TGTGCCAGCAGCCCTGGGGCACCCGAGACCCGCGTCCTCTTC. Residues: CASSPGAPETRVLF.

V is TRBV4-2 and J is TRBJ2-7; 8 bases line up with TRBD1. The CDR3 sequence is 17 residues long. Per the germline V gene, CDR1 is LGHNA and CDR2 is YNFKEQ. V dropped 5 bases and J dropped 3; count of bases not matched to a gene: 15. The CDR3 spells CASSSRTGTGFIYEQYF. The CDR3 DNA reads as TGTGCCAGCAGCTCCCGGACCGGGACAGGCTTTATCTACGAGCAGTACTTC.

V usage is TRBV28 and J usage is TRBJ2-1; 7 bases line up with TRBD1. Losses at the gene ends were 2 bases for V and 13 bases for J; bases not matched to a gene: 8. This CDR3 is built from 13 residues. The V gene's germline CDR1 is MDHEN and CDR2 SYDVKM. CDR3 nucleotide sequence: TGTGCCAGCAGTTTAGAGGGGGCAAGGGACCAGTTCTTC. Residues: CASSLEGARDQFF.

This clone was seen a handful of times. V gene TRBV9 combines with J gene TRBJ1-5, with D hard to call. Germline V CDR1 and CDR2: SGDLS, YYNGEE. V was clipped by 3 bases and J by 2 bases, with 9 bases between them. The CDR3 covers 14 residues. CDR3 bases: TGTGCCAGCAGCGGGGGTAGTGGCAATCAGCCCCAGCATTTT. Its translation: CASSGGSGNQPQHF.

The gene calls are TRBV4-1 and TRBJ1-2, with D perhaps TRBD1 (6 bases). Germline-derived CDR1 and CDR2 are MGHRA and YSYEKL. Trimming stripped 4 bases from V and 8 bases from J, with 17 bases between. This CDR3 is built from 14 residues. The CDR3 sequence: CASSPPGQGWGYTF. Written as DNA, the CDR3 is TGCGCCAGCAGCCCCCCAGGGCAGGGGTGGGGCTACACCTTC.

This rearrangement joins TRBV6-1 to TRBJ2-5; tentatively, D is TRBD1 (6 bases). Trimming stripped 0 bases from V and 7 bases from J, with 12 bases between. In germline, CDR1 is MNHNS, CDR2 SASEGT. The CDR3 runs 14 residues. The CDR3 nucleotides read TGTGCCAGCAGTGAAGCGCCAGGGGCGGCGACCCAGTACTTC. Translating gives CASSEAPGAATQYF.

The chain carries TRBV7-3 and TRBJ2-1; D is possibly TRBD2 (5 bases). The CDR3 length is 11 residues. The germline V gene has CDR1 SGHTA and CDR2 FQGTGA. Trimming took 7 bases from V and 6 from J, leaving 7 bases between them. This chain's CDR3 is CASTSGNEQFF. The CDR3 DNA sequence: TGTGCCAGCACCAGCGGCAATGAGCAGTTCTTC.

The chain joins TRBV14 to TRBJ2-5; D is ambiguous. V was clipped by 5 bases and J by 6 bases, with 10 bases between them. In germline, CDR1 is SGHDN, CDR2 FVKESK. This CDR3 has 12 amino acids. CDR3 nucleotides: TGTGCCAGCAGCTCTAGTGGACAGACCCAGTACTTC. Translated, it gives CASSSSGQTQYF.

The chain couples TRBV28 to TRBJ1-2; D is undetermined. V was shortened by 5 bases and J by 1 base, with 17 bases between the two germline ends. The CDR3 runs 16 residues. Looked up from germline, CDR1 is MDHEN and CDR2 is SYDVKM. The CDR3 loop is CASSDFSGGVNYGYTF. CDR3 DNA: TGTGCCAGCAGTGATTTTTCAGGAGGCGTTAACTATGGCTACACCTTC.

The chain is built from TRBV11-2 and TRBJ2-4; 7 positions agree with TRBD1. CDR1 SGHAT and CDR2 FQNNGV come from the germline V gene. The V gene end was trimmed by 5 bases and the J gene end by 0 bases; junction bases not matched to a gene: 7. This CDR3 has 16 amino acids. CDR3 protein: CASSPLTGLAKNIQYF. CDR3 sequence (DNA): TGTGCCAGCAGCCCCTTGACAGGGCTAGCCAAAAACATTCAGTACTTC. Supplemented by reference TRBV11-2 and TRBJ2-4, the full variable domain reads EAGVAQSPRYKIIEKRQSVAFWCNPISGHATLYWYQQILGQGPKLLIQFQNNGVVDDSQLPKDRFSAERLKGVDSTLKIQPAKLEDSAVYLCASSPLTGLAKNIQYFGAGTRLSVL.

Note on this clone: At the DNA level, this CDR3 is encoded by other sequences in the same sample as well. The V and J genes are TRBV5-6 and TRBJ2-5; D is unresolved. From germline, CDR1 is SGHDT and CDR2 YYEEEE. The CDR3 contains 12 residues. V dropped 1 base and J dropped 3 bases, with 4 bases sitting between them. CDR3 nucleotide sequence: TGTGCCAGCAGCTTGCTGGAAGAGACCCAGTACTTC. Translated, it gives CASSLLEETQYF.

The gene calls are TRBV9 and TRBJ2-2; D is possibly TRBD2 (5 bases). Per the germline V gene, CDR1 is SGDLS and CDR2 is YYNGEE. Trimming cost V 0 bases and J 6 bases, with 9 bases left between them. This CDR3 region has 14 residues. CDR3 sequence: CASSVGGSAGELFF. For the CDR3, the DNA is TGTGCCAGCAGCGTAGGTGGGAGCGCCGGGGAGCTGTTTTTT.

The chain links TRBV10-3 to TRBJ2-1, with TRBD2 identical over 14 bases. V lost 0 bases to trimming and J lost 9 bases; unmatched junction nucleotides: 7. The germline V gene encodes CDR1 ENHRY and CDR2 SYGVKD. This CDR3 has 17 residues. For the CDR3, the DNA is TGTGCCATCAGTGAGTCTGGGACTAGCGGGAGAGTGGGTGAGCAGTTCTTC. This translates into CAISESGTSGRVGEQFF.

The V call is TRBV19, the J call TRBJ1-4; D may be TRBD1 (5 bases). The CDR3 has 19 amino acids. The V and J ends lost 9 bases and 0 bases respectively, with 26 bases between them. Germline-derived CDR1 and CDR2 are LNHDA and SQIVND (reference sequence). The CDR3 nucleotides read TGTGCCAGCACCGACCCCCGGGCGGGACGGATAGCAACTAATGAAAAACTGTTTTTT. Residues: CASTDPRAGRIATNEKLFF.

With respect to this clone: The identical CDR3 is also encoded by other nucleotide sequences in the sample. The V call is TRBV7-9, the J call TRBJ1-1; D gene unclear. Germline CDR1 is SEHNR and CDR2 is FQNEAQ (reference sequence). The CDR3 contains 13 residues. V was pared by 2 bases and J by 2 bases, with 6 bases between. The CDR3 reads CASSLLANTEAFF. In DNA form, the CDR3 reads TGTGCCAGCAGCTTATTGGCTAACACTGAAGCTTTCTTT.

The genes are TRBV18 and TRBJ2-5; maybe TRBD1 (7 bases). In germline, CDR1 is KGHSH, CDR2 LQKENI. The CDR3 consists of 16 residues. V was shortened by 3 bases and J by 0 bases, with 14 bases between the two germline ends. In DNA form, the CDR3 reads TGTGCCAGCTCACCCCGGGCAGGGGGGTACCAAGAGACCCAGTACTTC. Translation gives CASSPRAGGYQETQYF. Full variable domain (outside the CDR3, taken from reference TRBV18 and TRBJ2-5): NAGVMQNPRHLVRRRGQEARLRCSPMKGHSHVYWYRQLPEEGLKFMVYLQKENIIDESGMPKERFSAEFPKEGPSILRIQQVVRGDSAAYFCASSPRAGGYQETQYFGPGTRLLVL.

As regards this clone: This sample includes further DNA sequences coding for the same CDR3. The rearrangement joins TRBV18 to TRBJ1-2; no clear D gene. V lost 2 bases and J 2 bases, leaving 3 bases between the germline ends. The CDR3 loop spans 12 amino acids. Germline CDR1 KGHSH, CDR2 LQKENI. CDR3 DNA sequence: TGTGCCAGCTCACCAGACAACTATGGCTACACCTTC. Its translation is CASSPDNYGYTF.

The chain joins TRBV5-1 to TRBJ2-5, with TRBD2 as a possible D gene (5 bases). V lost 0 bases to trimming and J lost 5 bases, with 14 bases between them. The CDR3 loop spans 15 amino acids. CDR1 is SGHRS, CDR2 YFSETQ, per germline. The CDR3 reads CASSLGLINGETQYF. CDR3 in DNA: TGCGCCAGCAGCTTGGGACTAATCAATGGGGAGACCCAGTACTTC.